What follows is one T cell receptor beta chain and its context. These data belong to a study of blood T cell repertoires in COVID-19. Study-level information: Samples came from the United States, Italy and Spain, spanning acute and convalescent COVID-19. Sample material is recorded as cDNA or gDNA derived from T cells, B-cell-depleted T cells, or PBMCs.

Authors' data handling: Reference gene primers were amplified, and this amplification served to estimate nucleated cell counts. Sequenced by immunoSEQ multiplex PCR; TCRdb stores in-frame clones only, minus some. The DNA gave D and trimming, while V, J and clone size come from that table. The table has about 300,000 clones, 80% to 90% seen once. The germline CDR1 and CDR2 sequences are SQVTM and ANQGSEA. The CDR3 runs to 16 residues. V lost 0 bases and J lost 8; bases outside the gene matches: 6. What was sequenced was peripheral blood. The TCR originated in a woman between 50 and 59 years old with acute or convalescent COVID-19. The gene calls are TRBV29-1 and TRBJ2-1, with 14 bases that match TRBD2. CDR3 DNA: TGCAGCGTTGAAGATGGGACTAGCGGGAGTGGTTATGAGCAGTTCTTC. This sequence encodes CSVEDGTSGSGYEQFF.